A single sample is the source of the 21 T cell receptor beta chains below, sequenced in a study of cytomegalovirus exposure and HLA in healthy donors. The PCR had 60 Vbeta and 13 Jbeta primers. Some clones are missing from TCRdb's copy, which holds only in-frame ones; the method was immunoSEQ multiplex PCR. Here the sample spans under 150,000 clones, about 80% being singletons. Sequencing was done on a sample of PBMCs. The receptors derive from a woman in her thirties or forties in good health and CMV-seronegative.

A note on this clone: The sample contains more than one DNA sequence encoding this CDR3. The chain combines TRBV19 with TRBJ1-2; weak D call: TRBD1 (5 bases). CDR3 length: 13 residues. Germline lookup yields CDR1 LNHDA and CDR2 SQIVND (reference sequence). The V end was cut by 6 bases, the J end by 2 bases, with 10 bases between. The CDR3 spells CASSRGKNYGYTF. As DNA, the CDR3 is TGTGCCAGTAGCCGGGGGAAGAACTATGGCTACACCTTC.

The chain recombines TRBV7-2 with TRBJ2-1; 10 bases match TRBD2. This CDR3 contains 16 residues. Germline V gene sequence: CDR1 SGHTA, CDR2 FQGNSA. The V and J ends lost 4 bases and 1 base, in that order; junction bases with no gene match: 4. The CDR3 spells CASSSRLAGSYNEQFF. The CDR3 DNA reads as TGTGCCAGCAGCTCCAGACTAGCGGGTTCCTACAATGAGCAGTTCTTC. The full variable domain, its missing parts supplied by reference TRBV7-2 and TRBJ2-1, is GAGVSQSPSNKVTEKGKDVELRCDPISGHTALYWYRQSLGQGLEFLIYFQGNSAPDKSGLPSDRFSAERTGGSVSTLTIQRTQQEDSAVYLCASSSRLAGSYNEQFFGPGTRLTVL.

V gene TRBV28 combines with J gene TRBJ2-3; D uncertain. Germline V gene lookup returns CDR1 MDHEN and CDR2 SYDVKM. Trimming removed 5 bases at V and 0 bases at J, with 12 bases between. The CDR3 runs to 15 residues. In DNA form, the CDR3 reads TGTGCCAGCAGTCAATTTCGGCGGAGCACAGATACGCAGTATTTT. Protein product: CASSQFRRSTDTQYF.

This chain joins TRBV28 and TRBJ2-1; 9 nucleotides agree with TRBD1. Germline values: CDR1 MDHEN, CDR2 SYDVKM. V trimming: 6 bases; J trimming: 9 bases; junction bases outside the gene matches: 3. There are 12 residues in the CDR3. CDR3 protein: CASRKTGGEQFF. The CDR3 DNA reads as TGTGCCAGCAGGAAGACAGGGGGTGAGCAGTTCTTC.

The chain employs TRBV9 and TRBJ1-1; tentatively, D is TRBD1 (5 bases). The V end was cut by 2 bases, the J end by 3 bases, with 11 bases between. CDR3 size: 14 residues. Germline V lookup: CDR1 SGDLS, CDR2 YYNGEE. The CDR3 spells CASSVQGWDTEAFF. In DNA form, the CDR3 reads TGTGCCAGCAGCGTTCAGGGTTGGGACACTGAAGCTTTCTTT.

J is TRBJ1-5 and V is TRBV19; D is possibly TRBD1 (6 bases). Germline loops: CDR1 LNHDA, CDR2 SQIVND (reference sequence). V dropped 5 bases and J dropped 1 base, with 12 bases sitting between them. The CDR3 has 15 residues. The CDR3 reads CASSVGTRSNQPQHF. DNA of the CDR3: TGTGCCAGTAGTGTCGGGACACGGAGCAATCAGCCCCAGCATTTT.

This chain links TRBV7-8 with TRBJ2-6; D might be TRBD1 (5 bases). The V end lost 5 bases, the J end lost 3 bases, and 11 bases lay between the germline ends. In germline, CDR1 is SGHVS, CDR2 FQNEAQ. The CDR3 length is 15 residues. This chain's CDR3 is CASSPRVDGANVLTF. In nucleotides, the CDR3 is TGTGCCAGCAGCCCCAGGGTAGATGGGGCCAACGTCCTGACTTTC. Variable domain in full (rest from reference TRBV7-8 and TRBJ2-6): GAGVSQSPRYKVAKRGQDVALRCDPISGHVSLFWYQQALGQGPEFLTYFQNEAQLDKSGLPSDRFFAERPEGSVSTLKIQRTQQEDSAVYLCASSPRVDGANVLTFGAGSRLTVL.

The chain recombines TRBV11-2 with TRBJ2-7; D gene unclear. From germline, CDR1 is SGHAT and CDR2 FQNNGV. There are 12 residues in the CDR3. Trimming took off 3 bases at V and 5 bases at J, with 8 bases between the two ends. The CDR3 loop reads CASSFLPNEQYF. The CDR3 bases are TGTGCCAGCAGCTTTTTACCTAACGAGCAGTACTTC.

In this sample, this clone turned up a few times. Here the CDR3 DNA reads TGTGCCAGCAGTTACTCGGGGCAGAGCTCGTTTGGCTACACCTTC. Residues: CASSYSGQSSFGYTF. The chain uses TRBV6-6 and TRBJ1-2; tentatively, D is TRBD1 (5 bases). This CDR3 comprises 15 residues. The ends were cut back, 0 bases at V and 7 bases at J, with 15 bases in the middle. Per the germline V gene, CDR1 is MNHNY and CDR2 is SVGAGI (reference sequence).

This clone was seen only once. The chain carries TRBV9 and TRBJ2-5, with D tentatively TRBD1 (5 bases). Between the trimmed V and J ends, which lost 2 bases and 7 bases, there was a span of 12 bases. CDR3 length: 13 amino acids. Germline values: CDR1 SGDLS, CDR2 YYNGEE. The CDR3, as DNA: TGTGCCAGCAGCGTCGCTAGTCAGGGGACCCAGTACTTC. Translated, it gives CASSVASQGTQYF.

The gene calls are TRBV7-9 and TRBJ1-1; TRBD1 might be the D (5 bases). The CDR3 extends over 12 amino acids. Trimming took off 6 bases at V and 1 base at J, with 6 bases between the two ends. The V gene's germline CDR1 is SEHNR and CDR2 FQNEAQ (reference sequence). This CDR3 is CASSQGNTEAFF. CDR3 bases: TGTGCCAGCAGTCAGGGGAACACTGAAGCTTTCTTT.

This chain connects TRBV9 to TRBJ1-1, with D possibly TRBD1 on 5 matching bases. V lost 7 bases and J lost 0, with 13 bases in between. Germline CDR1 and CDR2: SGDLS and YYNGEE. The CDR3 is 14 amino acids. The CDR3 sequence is CASGGEDMNTEAFF. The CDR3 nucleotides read TGTGCCAGCGGAGGGGAGGATATGAACACTGAAGCTTTCTTT.

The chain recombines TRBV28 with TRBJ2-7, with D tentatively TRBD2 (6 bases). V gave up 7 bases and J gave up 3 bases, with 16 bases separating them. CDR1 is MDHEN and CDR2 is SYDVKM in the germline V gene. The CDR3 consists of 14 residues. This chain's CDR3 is CASTTGGSLYEQYF. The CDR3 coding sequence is TGTGCCAGCACCACTGGGGGGAGTCTCTACGAGCAGTACTTC.

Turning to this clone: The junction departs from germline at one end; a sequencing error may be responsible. Here the CDR3 DNA reads TGTCCCAGCAGCCTGGGACGGGAGAGCTCCTACGAGCAGTACTTC. This codes for CPSSLGRESSYEQYF. The V call is TRBV27, the J call TRBJ2-7, with a tentative D call TRBD2 (6 bases). This CDR3 is 15 amino acids long. Germline CDR1 reads MNHEY; CDR2 reads SMNVEV (reference sequence).

The CDR3 reads CAISETGTAHSTQYF. The CDR3 nucleotides read TGTGCCATCAGCGAGACCGGGACTGCGCATTCTACCCAGTACTTC. The chain carries TRBV10-3 and TRBJ2-5; the D gene is possibly TRBD2 (6 bases). The germline CDR1 and CDR2 sequences are ENHRY and SYGVKD. The length of the CDR3 is 15 residues. V dropped 6 bases and J dropped 8 bases, with 22 bases sitting between them.

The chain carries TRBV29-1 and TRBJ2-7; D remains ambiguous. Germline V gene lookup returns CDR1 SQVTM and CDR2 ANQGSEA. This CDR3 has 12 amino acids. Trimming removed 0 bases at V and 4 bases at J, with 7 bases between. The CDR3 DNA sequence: TGCAGCGTTGAAGATTTCGAGTACGAGCAGTACTTC. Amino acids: CSVEDFEYEQYF.

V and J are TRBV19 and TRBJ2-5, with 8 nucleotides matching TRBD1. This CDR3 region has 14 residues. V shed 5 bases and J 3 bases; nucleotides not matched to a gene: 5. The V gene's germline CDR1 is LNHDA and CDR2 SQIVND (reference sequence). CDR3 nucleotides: TGTGCCAGTAGTCGCCCGGGACAGGAAGAGACCCAGTACTTC. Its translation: CASSRPGQEETQYF.

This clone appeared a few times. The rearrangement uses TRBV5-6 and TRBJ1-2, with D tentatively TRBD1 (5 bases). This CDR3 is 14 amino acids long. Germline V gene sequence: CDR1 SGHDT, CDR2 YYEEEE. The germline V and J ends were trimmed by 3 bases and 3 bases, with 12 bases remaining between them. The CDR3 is CASSSGGGDYGYTF. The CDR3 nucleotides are TGTGCCAGCAGCTCGGGGGGAGGCGACTATGGCTACACCTTC.

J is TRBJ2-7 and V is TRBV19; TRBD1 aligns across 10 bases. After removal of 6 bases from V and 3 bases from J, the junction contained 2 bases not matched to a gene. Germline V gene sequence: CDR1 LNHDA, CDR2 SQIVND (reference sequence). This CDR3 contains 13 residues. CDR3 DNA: TGTGCCAGTAGCCGGACAGGGGGCTACGAGCAGTACTTC. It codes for CASSRTGGYEQYF.

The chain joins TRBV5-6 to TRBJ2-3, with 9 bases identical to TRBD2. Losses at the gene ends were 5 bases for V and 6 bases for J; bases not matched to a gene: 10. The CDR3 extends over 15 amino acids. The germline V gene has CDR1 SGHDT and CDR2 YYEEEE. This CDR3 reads CASRRQREVLDTQYF. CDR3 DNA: TGTGCCAGCAGGCGGCAGCGGGAGGTCCTGGATACGCAGTATTTT.

For the CDR3, the DNA is TGTGCCAGCACCCGAACAGGGATTGGGAGCTCCTATAATTCACCCCTCCACTTT. Translated: CASTRTGIGSSYNSPLHF. The V and J genes are TRBV25-1 and TRBJ1-6, with D possibly matching TRBD1 (6 bases). The CDR3 is 18 residues long. V lost 7 bases, J lost 0 bases, and 19 bases lay in between. In germline, CDR1 is MGHDK, CDR2 SYGVNS.